This is a list of T cell receptor beta chains from one sample in a study of immune aging and cytomegalovirus after organ transplant. TCRdb redid the calling of the single-cell sequencing reads with MiXCR, one entry per CDR3 protein. The sample carries 20,000 to 25,000 distinct CDR3 sequences, more than 35% recorded once. Their target antigens are unknown. This material consisted of CMV peptide-activated CD4+ and CD8+ T cells sorted from blood, taken at five time points, pooled. Receptors originate from a female donor who had a heart transplant and CMV viremia. Both conserved end residues are part of each CDR3. Fields, in order: J gene, V gene, clone size, D gene, CDR3 protein, CDR3 DNA. The D gene is left open where the match is weak. Some rows have no size entry. The others give once, few or many, or a class for an expanded clone.

TRBJ2-7 | TRBV7-9 | - | - | CASSPPLRRGGEQYF | TGTGCCAGCAGCCCCCCTCTGCGGAGAGGCGGCGAGCAGTACTTC
TRBJ2-1 | TRBV5-6 | few | TRBD2 | CASSLAGGHLPFF | TGTGCCAGCAGCTTAGCGGGAGGGCATCTTCCGTTCTTC
TRBJ2-7 | TRBV11-2 | - | - | CASSLQALRQYF | TGTGCCAGCAGCTTACAGGCTTTAAGGCAGTACTTC
TRBJ2-2 | TRBV7-3 | - | - | CASSSGPLTGELFF | TGTGCCAGCAGCTCGGGACCGCTCACCGGGGAGCTGTTTTTT
TRBJ2-3 | TRBV9 | - | - | CASAGSGTDTQYF | TGTGCCAGCGCAGGTTCAGGGACAGATACGCAGTATTTT
TRBJ2-7 | TRBV9 | medium-sized | - | CASSGPAQGLTGEQYF | TGTGCCAGCAGCGGACCCGCCCAGGGGCTTACCGGCGAGCAGTACTTC
TRBJ2-7 | TRBV6-1 | - | TRBD2 | CASTPSGRAVEQYF | TGTGCCAGCACCCCTAGCGGGAGGGCCGTCGAGCAGTACTTC
TRBJ2-2 | TRBV5-5 | many | - | CASSFGAWTYTGELFF | TGTGCCAGCAGCTTCGGGGCTTGGACTTACACCGGGGAGCTGTTTTTT
TRBJ1-5 | TRBV2 | - | TRBD1 | CASSGLTGGWDQPQHF | TGTGCCAGCAGTGGCCTGACAGGGGGCTGGGATCAGCCCCAGCATTTT
TRBJ2-7 | TRBV7-8 | many | TRBD2 | CASSAPQTSGSSYEQYF | TGTGCCAGCAGCGCCCCTCAAACTAGCGGGAGCTCCTACGAGCAGTACTTC